This T cell receptor beta chain comes out of a study of cytomegalovirus exposure and HLA in healthy donors. Across the study: Unique TCRs from HLA-typed donors, 80 million to 90 million of them, were held in an early data release.

At collection, donors were nominally healthy, but unrecorded immune exposures were probable. This PCR relied on a set of 60 Vbeta primers and 13 Jbeta primers. The table came from immunoSEQ multiplex PCR; TCRdb's copy has only in-frame clones and leaves some out. The sample records some 160,000 clones, over 70% being singletons. As concerns this clone: Its antigen is unidentified.

Germline CDR1 MNHNY, CDR2 SVGAGI (reference sequence). This CDR3 is built from 15 residues. V lost 6 bases, J lost 2 bases, and 5 bases stayed unmatched. General study points: The study carried out a later analysis of TCR beta sequences. It associated some 18,000 of them with specific HLA alleles at a false discovery rate of 0.05. A few of the chains that were CMV-associated were confirmed in vitro to be specific for CMV antigens.

Sequences were obtained from PBMCs. The chain recombines TRBV6-6 with TRBJ1-3, with 9 nucleotides matching TRBD1. The TCR comes from a woman aged 18-29 years in good health and CMV-seronegative. The CDR3 is CASRGQGKTGNTIYF. Here the CDR3 DNA reads TGTGCCAGCAGGGGACAGGGAAAAACTGGAAACACCATATATTTT.